A single T cell receptor (beta chain) is shown here with its context. Its antigen is as yet unknown. Germline-derived CDR1 and CDR2 are SGHRS and YFSETQ. The CDR3 loop spans 15 amino acids. Trimming pared 4 bases from V and 5 bases from J, leaving 15 bases between. This record belongs to a study of Ad26.COV2.S vaccination and SARS-CoV-2 variants. On the study more broadly: As a participant in COV1001, the donor was in the Ad26.COV2.S trial arm. Into the muscle, Ad26.COV2.S was dosed once or twice, 56 days apart.

Treatment denoted: about 20 received Ad26.COV2.S at low or high dose, single or two shots; roughly 5 received placebo; per-sample allocation not given. Sampling was done on day 63 after the first vaccine or placebo injection. In Boston, the donor was an adult between 18-55 years of age. This table comes from immunoSEQ multiplex PCR, and its TCRdb copy is limited to in-frame clones, with some not included. This sample has about 400,000 clones, with around 89% found just once. Findings of the study overall: Among vaccine recipients, spike-specific TCR breadth exceeded that of placebo recipients.

V is TRBV5-1 and J is TRBJ2-2; D tentatively reads TRBD1 or TRBD2 (5 bases each). The sequence was obtained from a person between 18 and 59 years old who received the Ad26.COV2.S COVID-19 vaccine or a placebo. Material: peripheral blood, obtained in a trial of Ad26.COV2.S vaccine versus placebo. This CDR3 reads CASSPPRGRTGELFF. CDR3 nucleotides: TGCGCCAGCAGCCCGCCGAGGGGAAGAACCGGGGAGCTGTTTTTT.